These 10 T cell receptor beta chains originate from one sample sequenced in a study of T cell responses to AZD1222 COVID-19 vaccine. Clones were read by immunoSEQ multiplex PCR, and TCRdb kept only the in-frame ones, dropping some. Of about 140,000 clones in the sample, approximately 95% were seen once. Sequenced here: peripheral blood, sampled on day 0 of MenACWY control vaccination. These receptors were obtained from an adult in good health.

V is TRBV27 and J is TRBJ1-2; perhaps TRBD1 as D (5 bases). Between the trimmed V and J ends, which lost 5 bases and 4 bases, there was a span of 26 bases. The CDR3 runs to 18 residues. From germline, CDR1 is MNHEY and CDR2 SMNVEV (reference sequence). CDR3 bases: TGTGCCAGCAGTCCCATCGGGGCAGGGACCCGGAAGATCTATGGCTACACCTTC. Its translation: CASSPIGAGTRKIYGYTF.

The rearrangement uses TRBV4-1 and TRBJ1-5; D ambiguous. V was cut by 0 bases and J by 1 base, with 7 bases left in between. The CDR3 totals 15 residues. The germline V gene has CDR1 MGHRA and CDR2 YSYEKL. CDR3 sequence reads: CASSQDGISNQPQHF. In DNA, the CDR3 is TGCGCCAGCAGCCAAGACGGCATAAGCAATCAGCCCCAGCATTTT.

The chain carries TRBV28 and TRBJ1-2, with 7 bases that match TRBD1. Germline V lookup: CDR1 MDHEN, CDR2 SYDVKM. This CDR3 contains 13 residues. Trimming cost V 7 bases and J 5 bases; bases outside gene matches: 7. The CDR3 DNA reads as TGTGCCAGCACCCAGGGGGTAGGGTATGGCTACACCTTC. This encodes CASTQGVGYGYTF.

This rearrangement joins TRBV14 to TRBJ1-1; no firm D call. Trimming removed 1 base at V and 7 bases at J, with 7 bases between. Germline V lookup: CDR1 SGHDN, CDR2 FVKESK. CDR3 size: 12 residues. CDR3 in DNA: TGTGCCAGCAGCCAAGTCGGACGTGAAGCTTTCTTT. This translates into CASSQVGREAFF.

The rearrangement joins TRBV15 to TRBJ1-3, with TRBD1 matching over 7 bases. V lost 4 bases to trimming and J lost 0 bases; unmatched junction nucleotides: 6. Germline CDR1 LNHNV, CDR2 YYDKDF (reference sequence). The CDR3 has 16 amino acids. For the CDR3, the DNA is TGTGCCACCAGCACAGGGACAGCTTACTCTGGAAACACCATATATTTT. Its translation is CATSTGTAYSGNTIYF.

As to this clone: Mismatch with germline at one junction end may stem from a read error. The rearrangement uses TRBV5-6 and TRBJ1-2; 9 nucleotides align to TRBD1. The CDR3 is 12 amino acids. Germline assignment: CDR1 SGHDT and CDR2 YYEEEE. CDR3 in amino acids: CASSGTGTGPVF. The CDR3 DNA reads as TGTGCCAGCAGCGGCACCGGGACAGGGCCAGTCTTC.

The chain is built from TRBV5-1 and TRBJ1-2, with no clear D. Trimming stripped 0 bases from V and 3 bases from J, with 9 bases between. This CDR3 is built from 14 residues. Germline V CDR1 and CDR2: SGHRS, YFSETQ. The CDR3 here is CASSLVGGDYGYTF. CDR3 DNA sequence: TGCGCCAGCAGCTTGGTCGGCGGCGACTATGGCTACACCTTC.

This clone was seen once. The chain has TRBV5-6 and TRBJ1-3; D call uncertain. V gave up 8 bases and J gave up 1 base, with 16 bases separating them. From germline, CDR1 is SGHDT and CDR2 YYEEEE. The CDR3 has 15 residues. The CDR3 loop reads CASNPPPSSGNTIYF. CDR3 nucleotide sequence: TGTGCCAGTAATCCGCCCCCCAGTTCTGGAAACACCATATATTTT.

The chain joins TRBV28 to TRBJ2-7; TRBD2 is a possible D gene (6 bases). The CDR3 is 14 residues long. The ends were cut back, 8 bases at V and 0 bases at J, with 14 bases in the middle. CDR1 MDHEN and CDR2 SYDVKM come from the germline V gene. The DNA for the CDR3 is TGTGCCAGCGCTCCGGACGGGAGCTCCTACGAGCAGTACTTC. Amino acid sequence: CASAPDGSSYEQYF.

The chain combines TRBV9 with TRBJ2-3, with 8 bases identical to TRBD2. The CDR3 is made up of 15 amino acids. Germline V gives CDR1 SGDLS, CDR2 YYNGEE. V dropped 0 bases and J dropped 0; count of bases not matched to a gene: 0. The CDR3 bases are TGTGCCAGCAGCGTAGGCGGGGGGAGCACAGATACGCAGTATTTT. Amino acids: CASSVGGGSTDTQYF.